Listed below are T cell receptor beta chains from one sample, sequenced in a study of blood T cell repertoires in COVID-19. Some clones are missing from TCRdb's copy, which holds only in-frame ones; the method was immunoSEQ multiplex PCR. The sample contains under 300,000 clones, roughly 89% of which appear only once. Source material: PBMCs or T cells enriched from blood (not recorded which). The receptor source for this set is a man in his forties or fifties who had recovered from COVID-19. CDR3s include the opening cysteine and the closing phenylalanine or tryptophan. D genes are given only for firm matches. Clone size is not always given. Where it is, it says once, few, many or a class for expanded clones.

V: TRBV3-1/TRBV3-2; D: TRBD2; size: -; J: TRBJ2-1; CDR3: CASSHAGGGNEQFF; DNA: TGTGCCAGCAGCCACGCGGGGGGGGGCAATGAGCAGTTCTTC
V: TRBV6-5; D: TRBD1; size: -; J: TRBJ1-1; CDR3: CASSYEGAITNTEAFF; DNA: TGTGCCAGCAGTTACGAGGGGGCTATAACGAACACTGAAGCTTTCTTT
V: TRBV25-1; D: TRBD1; size: -; J: TRBJ2-5; CDR3: CASSERGQGEEETQYF; DNA: TGTGCCAGCAGTGAACGGGGACAGGGGGAGGAAGAGACCCAGTACTTC
V: TRBV5-4; D: -; size: -; J: TRBJ1-5; CDR3: CASSRGGGTQPQHF; DNA: TGTGCCAGCAGCCGGGGGGGAGGAACTCAGCCCCAGCATTTT
V: TRBV19; D: TRBD1; size: -; J: TRBJ2-6; CDR3: CASSEQGAGANVLTF; DNA: TGTGCCAGTAGTGAACAGGGGGCTGGGGCCAACGTCCTGACTTTC
V: TRBV2; D: -; size: few; J: TRBJ1-3; CDR3: CASRGTSSGNTIYF; DNA: TGTGCCAGCAGGGGGACAAGTTCTGGAAACACCATATATTTT
V: TRBV30; D: TRBD2; size: -; J: TRBJ2-1; CDR3: CAWTGGNEQFF; DNA: TGTGCCTGGACGGGAGGAAATGAGCAGTTCTTC
V: TRBV24-1; D: -; size: -; J: TRBJ2-3; CDR3: CATSDRGTPDNTDTQYF; DNA: TGTGCCACCAGTGACCGTGGGACACCCGATAACACAGATACGCAGTATTTT
V: TRBV7-3; D: -; size: -; J: TRBJ1-1; CDR3: CASSPTGNTEAFF; DNA: TGTGCCAGCAGCCCGACAGGGAACACTGAAGCTTTCTTT
V: TRBV25-1; D: -; size: -; J: TRBJ1-1; CDR3: CASSAPMREGVNTEAFF; DNA: TGTGCCAGCAGTGCCCCGATGCGGGAGGGGGTAAACACTGAAGCTTTCTTT
V: TRBV28; D: TRBD2; size: few; J: TRBJ2-7; CDR3: CASSLSVGLAGAEQYF; DNA: TGTGCCAGCAGTTTATCGGTGGGGCTAGCGGGAGCCGAGCAGTACTTC
V: TRBV7-3; D: TRBD2; size: -; J: TRBJ2-5; CDR3: CASSLGGGRTGGETQYF; DNA: TGTGCCAGCAGCTTAGGAGGCGGGAGGACCGGGGGGGAGACCCAGTACTTC
V: TRBV7-2; D: TRBD1; size: -; J: TRBJ1-6; CDR3: CASSFERTGVSPLHF; DNA: TGTGCCAGCAGCTTCGAAAGGACAGGGGTCTCACCCCTCCACTTT
V: TRBV7-3; D: TRBD2; size: -; J: TRBJ2-1; CDR3: CASSLLAGGVNEQFF; DNA: TGTGCCAGCAGCCTGCTAGCGGGAGGGGTCAATGAGCAGTTCTTC
V: TRBV6-4; D: TRBD2; size: -; J: TRBJ2-7; CDR3: CASSVNSGPYEQYF; DNA: TGTGCCAGCAGTGTAAATAGCGGGCCCTACGAGCAGTACTTC
V: TRBV6-2/TRBV6-3; D: -; size: once; J: TRBJ1-1; CDR3: CASSYLPTVMNTEAFF; DNA: TGTGCCAGCAGTTACCTACCGACAGTCATGAACACTGAAGCTTTCTTT
V: TRBV27; D: -; size: -; J: TRBJ1-2; CDR3: CASSLTSPYTGPYGYTF; DNA: TGTGCCAGCAGTCTCACCTCCCCTTATACAGGACCCTATGGCTACACCTTC
V: TRBV19; D: TRBD1; size: -; J: TRBJ1-3; CDR3: CASSVGQAAANTIYF; DNA: TGTGCCAGTAGTGTTGGACAGGCGGCGGCAAACACCATATATTTT
V: TRBV2; D: -; size: -; J: TRBJ1-6; CDR3: CASSERQSNNSPLHF; DNA: TGTGCCAGCAGTGAGCGACAGAGTAATAATTCACCCCTCCACTTT
V: TRBV6-6; D: -; size: -; J: TRBJ1-1; CDR3: CASSESKNKNTEAFF; DNA: TGTGCCAGCAGCGAATCAAAAAACAAGAACACTGAAGCTTTCTTT
V: TRBV18; D: TRBD2; size: -; J: TRBJ2-4; CDR3: CASSATPLKAGLAKNIQYF; DNA: TGTGCCAGCTCAGCAACACCCCTTAAAGCGGGACTAGCCAAAAACATTCAGTACTTC
V: TRBV5-1; D: TRBD2; size: -; J: TRBJ2-3; CDR3: CASSLVREGLADTQYF; DNA: TGCGCCAGCAGCTTGGTTCGGGAGGGCCTGGCAGATACGCAGTATTTT
V: TRBV18; D: TRBD1; size: -; J: TRBJ1-5; CDR3: CASSPPGQNQPQHF; DNA: TGTGCCAGCTCACCACCGGGACAGAATCAGCCCCAGCATTTT
V: TRBV12-3/TRBV12-4; D: -; size: few; J: TRBJ2-2; CDR3: CASNYNAAGELFF; DNA: TGTGCCAGCAATTACAACGCGGCCGGGGAGCTGTTTTTT
V: TRBV3-1/TRBV3-2; D: -; size: -; J: TRBJ1-4; CDR3: CASSQGRGSNEKLFF; DNA: TGTGCCAGCAGCCAAGGCAGGGGCTCTAATGAAAAACTGTTTTTT
V: TRBV9; D: TRBD2; size: -; J: TRBJ2-2; CDR3: CASSAQAPGTSGYTGELFF; DNA: TGTGCCAGCAGCGCTCAAGCCCCCGGGACTAGCGGATACACCGGGGAGCTGTTTTTT
V: TRBV18; D: TRBD1; size: -; J: TRBJ1-5; CDR3: CASSPRDRNNQPQHF; DNA: TGTGCCAGCTCACCCCGGGACAGGAATAATCAGCCCCAGCATTTT
V: TRBV19; D: TRBD1; size: -; J: TRBJ1-4; CDR3: CASSDGTGNEKLFF; DNA: TGTGCCAGTAGCGACGGGACAGGGAATGAAAAACTGTTTTTT